The clone carrying this T cell receptor beta chain was recorded a few times. Clones were read by immunoSEQ multiplex PCR, and TCRdb kept only the in-frame ones, dropping some. The data hold 100,000 to 150,000 clones, with about 81% observed a single time. The data derive from a study of blood T cell repertoires in COVID-19. As for the study in general: COVID-19 samples collected from the United States, Italy and Spain covered acute and convalescent phases.

The ends lost 6 bases at V and 2 bases at J; junction bases unmatched: 6. Germline V CDR1 and CDR2: KGHSH, LQKENI. The CDR3 spans 15 residues. Sequenced material: PBMCs or T cells enriched from blood (not recorded which). This chain links TRBV18 with TRBJ1-3, with 8 bases that match TRBD1. This sequence was found in a man aged 40-50 years with acute COVID-19. The CDR3 bases are TGTGCCAGCTCCTGGGACAGGCCACCTGGAAACACCATATATTTT. Encoded protein: CASSWDRPPGNTIYF.